Detailed here is one T cell receptor (beta chain). Antigen specificity is unknown. Germline CDR1 MGHRA, CDR2 YSYEKL. Deletions cut 0 bases from V and 5 bases from J, with 11 bases between. The CDR3 totals 15 residues. This specimen comes from a study of cytomegalovirus exposure and HLA in healthy donors. Study findings and constraints: Earlier analysis yielded a pattern in which most TCR beta V segments were productive about 90% or about 30% of the time. Presence/absence analyses rested on an assumption that sequencing depth was roughly uniform across donors.

Primers included in the PCR were 60 Vbeta and 13 Jbeta primers. In the source study's methods: Later work found roughly 80 million unique TCR beta chains, with roughly 11 million shared. Measured with immunoSEQ multiplex PCR; TCRdb has only the in-frame clones, and not every one. V and J calls and clone size are given by that table; D and trimming were obtained from the DNA. This table holds some 150,000 clones, about 60% found once. The TCR originated in a woman between 55 and 75 years old in good health and CMV-seropositive. V and J are TRBV4-1 and TRBJ1-5; possible D gene TRBD1, 5 bases. The source material was PBMCs. CDR3 amino acids: CASSQDAWGDQPQHF. CDR3 nucleotides: TGCGCCAGCAGCCAAGATGCCTGGGGCGATCAGCCCCAGCATTTT.